Given below is one TCR beta chain in context. The antigen is not known. Germline lookup yields CDR1 SGHNT and CDR2 YENEEA. This CDR3 contains 16 residues. The trim removed 3 bases at V and 3 bases at J, leaving 4 bases unmatched. The sample belongs to a study of CD8+CD57+ T cells in acquired aplastic anemia. General study findings and limits: It was found that almost 30 CD8+ CDR3 sequences were shared between patients and controls.

CD8+CD57+ cell expansion, shown by flow cytometry, had occurred in the patients selected for sequencing. As a group, the patients uniformly had severe acquired aplastic anemia. Genomic DNA, serving as template, underwent TCR beta VDJ and CDR3 profiling. MiXCR, run by TCRdb on the reads, gives a single entry per CDR3 protein. The table shows about 260,000 distinct CDR3 sequences, with around 82% occurring only once. Sequenced sample: sorted CD4+, CD8+, or CD8+CD57+ T cells (not recorded which) from PBMCs. This sequence was found in a human donor with aplastic anemia. The chain joins TRBV11-3 to TRBJ1-6, with 8 nucleotides matching TRBD1. The CDR3 region has the DNA TGTGCCAGCAGCTTGCGTGGGACAGGCTATAATTCACCCCTCCACTTT. This sequence encodes CASSLRGTGYNSPLHF.